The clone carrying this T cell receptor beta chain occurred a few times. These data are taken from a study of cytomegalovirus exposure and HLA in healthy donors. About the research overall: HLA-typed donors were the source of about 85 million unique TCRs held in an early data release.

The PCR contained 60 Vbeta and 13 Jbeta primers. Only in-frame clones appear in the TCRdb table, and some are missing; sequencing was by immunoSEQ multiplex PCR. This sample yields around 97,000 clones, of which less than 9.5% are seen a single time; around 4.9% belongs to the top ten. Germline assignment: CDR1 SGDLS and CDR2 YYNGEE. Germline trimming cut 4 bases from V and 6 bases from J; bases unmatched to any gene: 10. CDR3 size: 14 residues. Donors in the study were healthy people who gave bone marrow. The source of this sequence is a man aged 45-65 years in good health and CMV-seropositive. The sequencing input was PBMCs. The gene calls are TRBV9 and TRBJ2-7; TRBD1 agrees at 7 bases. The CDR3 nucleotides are TGTGCCAGCAGCTCGACCGACAGGGTGGGCGAGCAGTACTTC. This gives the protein CASSSTDRVGEQYF.